What follows is one T cell receptor (beta chain) and its context. This entry is derived from a study of blood T cell repertoires in COVID-19. At the level of the study: The origin of the acute and convalescent COVID-19 samples was the United States, Italy and Spain. The analysed material was cDNA or gDNA that came from T cells, B-cell-depleted T cells, or PBMCs.

The length of the CDR3 is 13 residues. Germline assignment: CDR1 LNHNV and CDR2 YYDKDF (reference sequence). The ends were cut back, 0 bases at V and 2 bases at J, with 4 bases in the middle. Source study methods: Estimation of nucleated cell counts was performed using reference gene primer amplification. TCRdb keeps only in-frame clones here, not all; method: immunoSEQ multiplex PCR. The DNA gave D and trimming, while V, J and clone size come from that table. The sample yields 50,000 to 70,000 clones, 90% seen once. Sequenced input: peripheral blood. The rearrangement joins TRBV15 to TRBJ1-2; D remains unclear. The receptor was derived from a human donor with active COVID-19. The donor label of this sample is uncertain. CDR3 residues: CATSRDRNYGYTF. For the CDR3, the DNA is TGTGCCACCAGCAGAGACAGGAACTATGGCTACACCTTC.